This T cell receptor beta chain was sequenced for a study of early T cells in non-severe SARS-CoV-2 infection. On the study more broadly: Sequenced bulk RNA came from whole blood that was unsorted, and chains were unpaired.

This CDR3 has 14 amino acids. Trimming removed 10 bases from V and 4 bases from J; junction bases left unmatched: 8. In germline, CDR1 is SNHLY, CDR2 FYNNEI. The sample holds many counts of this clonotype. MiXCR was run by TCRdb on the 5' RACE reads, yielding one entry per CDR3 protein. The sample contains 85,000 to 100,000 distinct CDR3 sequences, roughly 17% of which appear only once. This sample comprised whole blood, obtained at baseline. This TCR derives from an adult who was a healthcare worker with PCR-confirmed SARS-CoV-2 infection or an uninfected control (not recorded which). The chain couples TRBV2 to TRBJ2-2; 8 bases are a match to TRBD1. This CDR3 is CATHGQGSTGELFF. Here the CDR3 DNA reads TGTGCCACCCATGGACAGGGATCCACCGGGGAGCTGTTTTTT.